This TCR beta chain comes out of a study of blood T cell repertoires in COVID-19 (dated by TCRdb to 2018 to 2021). Regarding the research as a whole: Samples from collaborators originated in the United States, Italy and Spain and spanned both the acute and convalescent phases of COVID-19. The samples were drawn from two sources: the first 160 participants of the ongoing ImmuneRACE study, and 950 to 1,500 subjects contributed by 6 global collaborators. A de-identified subject ID, COVID-19 status, age in years and sex were almost always included in the sample metadata. Subjects who had been exposed to COVID-19, were actively infected with it, or had recovered from it provided the deeply sampled blood TCRbeta repertoires that made up the dataset. The repertoires were made available in a free public database intended to serve as a resource for research on the immune response to SARS-CoV-2. The prospective study material was composed of cDNA or gDNA derived from T cells, B-cell-depleted T cells, or PBMCs. Where available, HLA class I and class II types were obtained from metadata supplied by the sample provider rather than from assay-based typing. General study outcomes and caveats: The amount of clinical and demographic metadata varied by source and participant and was provided uncurated.

The CDR3 covers 16 residues, taking in both the cysteine and the phenylalanine. The entry retains the CDR3 DNA only, 48 bases that are in frame from base 1. V drops 4 bases and J drops 2 bases, leaving 16 bases in between. CDR1 and CDR2, per the germline V gene (reference sequence), are SGHKS and YYEKEE. TCRbeta CDR3 regions were amplified from genomic DNA using the immunoSEQ Assay, a bias-controlled multiplex PCR. In the authors' own workflow: The number of nucleated cells in each sample was estimated by amplification of reference gene primers within the assay. Sequence reads were collapsed and filtered to measure the absolute abundance of every unique TCRbeta CDR3 rearrangement. Productive Simpson clonality was computed per sample as the square root of Simpson's diversity index over productive rearrangements. TCRdb took this table from immuneACCESS and kept in-frame rearrangements with V and J called. Such tables lack part of the clones; where checked against another copy, unresolved V genes explain under half of the gap, and the rest is unexplained. V and J calls and clone size are as listed in that table; D and trimming were resolved from the DNA. This sample holds some 250,000 clones; roughly 85% were observed only once. Under 2.5% of the sample is taken by the ten largest.

In the prospective study, participants were about 18 to 95 years old, resided in around 25 geographic areas of the United States, and were enrolled through a virtual design. In the prospective study, participants were assigned to cohorts based on the clinical history participants reported in a screening survey and a study questionnaire. For ImmuneRACE Cohort 3, a participant was defined as recovered based on two consecutive negative NP/OP PCR tests, clearance by a healthcare professional, or resolution of symptoms. Each participant in the prospective study had whole blood, serum and a nasopharyngeal or oropharyngeal swab collected by mobile phlebotomists. Participants in the prospective study had the option to provide additional blood draws and questionnaires over a roughly 2-month period. Before DNA extraction, prospective study blood samples were shipped either frozen or at room temperature.

As regards this clone: Its specific antigen is unknown. No base quality values were provided; no much bigger clone lies one nucleotide off.

This TCR was recovered from a woman between 45 and 65 years old who had recovered from COVID-19. The specimen sequenced was PBMCs or T cells enriched from blood (not recorded which). The chain was built from TRBV5-5 and TRBJ1-5, with no confidently assigned D gene. The CDR3 reads CASSPLSRVGNQPQHF. The sequence in DNA is TGTGCCAGCAGCCCCCTCTCCCGCGTTGGCAATCAGCCCCAGCATTTT. When the CDR3 is completed using the reference TRBV5-5 and TRBJ1-5 genes on either side, the full variable domain is DAGVTQSPTHLIKTRGQQVTLRCSPISGHKSVSWYQQVLGQGPQFIFQYYEKEERGRGNFPDRFSARQFPNYSSELNVNALLLGDSALYLCASSPLSRVGNQPQHFGDGTRLSIL.